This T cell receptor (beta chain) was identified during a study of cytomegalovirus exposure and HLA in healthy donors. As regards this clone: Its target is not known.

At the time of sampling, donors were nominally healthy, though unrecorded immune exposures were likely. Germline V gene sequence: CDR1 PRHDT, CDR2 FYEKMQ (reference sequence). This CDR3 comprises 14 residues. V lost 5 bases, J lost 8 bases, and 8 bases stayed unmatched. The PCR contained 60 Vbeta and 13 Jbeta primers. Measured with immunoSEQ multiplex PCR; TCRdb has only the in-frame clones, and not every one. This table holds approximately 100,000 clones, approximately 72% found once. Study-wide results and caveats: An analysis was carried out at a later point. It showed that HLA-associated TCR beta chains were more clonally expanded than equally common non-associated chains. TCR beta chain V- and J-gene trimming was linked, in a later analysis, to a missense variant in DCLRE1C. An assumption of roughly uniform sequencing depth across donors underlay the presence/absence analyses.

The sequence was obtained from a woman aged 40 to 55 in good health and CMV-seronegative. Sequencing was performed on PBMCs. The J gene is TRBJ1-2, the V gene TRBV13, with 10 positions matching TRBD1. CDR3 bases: TGTGCCAGCAGCCGGGACAGGGGAATTGGAGGCTACACCTTC. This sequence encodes CASSRDRGIGGYTF.